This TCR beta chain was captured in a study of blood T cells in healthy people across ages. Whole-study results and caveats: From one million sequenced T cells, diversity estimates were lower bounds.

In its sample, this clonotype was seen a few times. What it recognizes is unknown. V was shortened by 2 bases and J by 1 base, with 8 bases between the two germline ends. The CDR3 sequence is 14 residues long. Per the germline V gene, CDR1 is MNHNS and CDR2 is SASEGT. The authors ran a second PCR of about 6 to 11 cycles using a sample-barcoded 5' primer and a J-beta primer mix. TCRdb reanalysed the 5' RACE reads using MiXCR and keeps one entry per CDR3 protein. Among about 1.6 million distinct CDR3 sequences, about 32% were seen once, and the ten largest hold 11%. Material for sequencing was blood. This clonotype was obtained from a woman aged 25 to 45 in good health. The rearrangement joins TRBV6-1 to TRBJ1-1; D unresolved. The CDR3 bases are TGTGCCAGCAGTGAACGACCCGGGAACACTGAAGCTTTCTTT. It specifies CASSERPGNTEAFF.